Below, one T cell receptor beta chain is given with its context. The antigen it binds to is not known. No per-base quality is available; no much larger clone lies one base away. Libraries were made using 5' RACE. TCRdb names Illumina Genome Analyzer IIx as the instrument used. To prepare the RNA-based TCR cDNA libraries, a previously described protocol was followed, with several modifications. Sample-specific barcodes were introduced on both ends of each TCR cDNA library during cDNA synthesis and amplification to prevent cross-contamination. The original methods were these. Between about 100,000 and nearly 550,000 clonotypes were identified per individual, with about 2.2 to 3.6 million CDR3-containing reads per library. After reads with improper barcode index combinations were thrown out, a cloneset for each library was built using the MiTCR software. MiTCR filtered or rescued low-quality reads and corrected PCR and sequencing errors when assembling CDR3 clonotypes. Artificial out-of-frame clonotypes were removed by being mapped to in-frame sequences, with one indel in the CDR3 allowed. Similarity in V and J gene usage between donors was calculated as the Jensen-Shannon divergence divided by the mean entropy. Starting from the raw public reads, TCRdb applied fastp trimming at Q25, assembled clones with MiXCR and retained in-frame beta chains. Rows merge per CDR3 protein into single entries with the most common DNA and genes. Clone size and V and J calls follow TCRdb, not the original study. In all, the sample holds 400,000 or so distinct CDR3 sequences, and around 30% of those were seen once. The top ten hold roughly 5.5% of the sample.

The donors were six healthy women who made up three monozygous twin pairs. All three twin pairs had been raised together and were thought likely to have encountered the same vaccines and infectious agents. RNA was isolated from peripheral blood mononuclear cells and used to prepare TCR cDNA libraries. This sample is drawn from a study of identical twins' blood T cells (dated by TCRdb to 2013 to 2014). For the study in its entirety: Some 48 million Illumina reads were obtained across approximately twelve libraries, of which six were alpha-chain libraries and six were beta-chain libraries. TCR alpha and beta chain repertoires of three pairs of monozygous twins were compared using next-generation sequencing to assess genetic influence on repertoire formation.

For CDR1 and CDR2, the germline V gene lists SQVTM and ANQGSEA. Taken from cysteine to phenylalanine, the CDR3 has 14 residues. This entry keeps only the CDR3 DNA: 42 bases, framed from base 1. Here V drops 3 bases and J drops 8 bases, and the junction holds 7 bases not matched to any gene. Here is what the overall study found, with its caveats: The number of shared CDR3 clonotypes between two donors was mainly determined by the product of their cloneset sizes, and twins did not clearly deviate from this trend. Validation by independent studies was stated to be required for the proposed role of the TCRalpha J segment in MHC recognition during thymic selection. Looking at the most abundant TCRbeta clonotypes, every donor had more CDR3 sequences in common with her twin than with unrelated donors. Twin pairs were reported to be markedly more alike in V gene usage than unrelated donors were, even when looking at non-selected out-of-frame TCRbeta clonotypes. Because the twins were reared together, environmental influences could not be excluded as an explanation for twin similarity.

The chain joins TRBV29-1 to TRBJ1-4; TRBD1 aligns with 9 central bases. The clonotype originates from a woman between 18 and 55 years old in good health. The sequenced sample consisted of PBMCs. The DNA sequence is given as TGCAGCGTTGATCGGACAGGGGAGAGAGAAAAACTGTTTTTT. Translated, this gives CSVDRTGEREKLFF.